This T cell receptor beta chain is from a study of blood T cell repertoires in COVID-19. Overall study: T cells, B-cell-depleted T cells, or PBMCs provided the cDNA or gDNA that served as material.

Sequencing used immunoSEQ multiplex PCR; TCRdb keeps in-frame clones, though not all of them. The sample holds 130,000 to 150,000 clones, 65% to 90% seen once. The receptor's source is a man aged 55-75 years with active or convalescent COVID-19. Sequencing was performed on peripheral blood.

CDR3 sequence: CASMDSNTGELFF. The CDR3 DNA sequence: TGTGCCAGCATGGACAGCAACACCGGGGAGCTGTTTTTT. This sequence joins TRBV6-5 and TRBJ2-2, with a tentative D call TRBD1 (6 bases). The germline gives CDR1 MNHEY, CDR2 SVGAGI. CDR3 length: 13 amino acids. The V gene lost 7 bases and the J gene lost 2 bases, with 8 bases spanning the gap.